What follows are 12 T cell receptor beta chains derived from one specimen sequenced in a study of cytomegalovirus exposure and HLA in healthy donors. PCR primers comprised 60 Vbeta and 13 Jbeta primers. Clones were read by immunoSEQ multiplex PCR, and TCRdb kept only the in-frame ones, dropping some. The sample yields approximately 290,000 clones, about 80% seen once. Sequenced input: PBMCs. These receptors came from a girl aged 2-9 years in good health and CMV-seronegative.

With regard to this clone: Relative to the germline gene, one junction end is altered; a read error may explain this. The V call is TRBV7-9, the J call TRBJ2-7; D is possibly TRBD1 (6 bases). Germline-derived CDR1 and CDR2 are SEHNR and FQNEAQ (reference sequence). The length of the CDR3 is 15 residues. CDR3 amino acids: CSSSLPDSVSYEQYF. CDR3 coding DNA: TGTTCCAGCAGCCTTCCGGACAGCGTCTCCTACGAGCAGTACTTC.

J is TRBJ1-5 and V is TRBV27; no clear D gene. Trimming removed 0 bases at V and 9 bases at J, with 12 bases between. The CDR3 has 14 amino acids. Germline V gives CDR1 MNHEY, CDR2 SMNVEV (reference sequence). The CDR3: CASSLSDFAGPQHF. In DNA, the CDR3 is TGTGCCAGCAGTTTATCAGATTTTGCGGGGCCCCAGCATTTT.

This chain uses TRBV2 with TRBJ1-1; D is uncertain. V shed 2 bases and J shed 4 bases, with 11 bases lying between them. Germline CDR1 is SNHLY and CDR2 is FYNNEI. The CDR3 extends over 14 amino acids. The CDR3 protein is CASSEIERGTEAFF. The CDR3 region has the DNA TGTGCCAGCAGTGAAATCGAGCGGGGCACTGAAGCTTTCTTT.

The genes are TRBV15 and TRBJ1-4; D uncertain. CDR3 length: 12 amino acids. V gave up 5 bases and J gave up 10 bases, with 11 bases separating them. Germline loops: CDR1 LNHNV, CDR2 YYDKDF (reference sequence). The CDR3 DNA sequence: TGTGCCACCAGCGACTATTTGAGAAAACTGTTTTTT. Translating gives CATSDYLRKLFF.

V gene TRBV5-4 combines with J gene TRBJ2-7; D not resolved. Per germline, CDR1 SGHNT and CDR2 YYREEE (reference sequence). This CDR3 is built from 15 residues. V was pared by 0 bases and J by 4 bases, with 14 bases between. The CDR3 is CASSLGSGPLYEQYF. CDR3 DNA: TGTGCCAGCAGCTTGGGGAGTGGCCCTTTGTACGAGCAGTACTTC.

The V call is TRBV28, the J call TRBJ2-5, with 7 bases matching TRBD1. CDR1 MDHEN and CDR2 SYDVKM come from the germline V gene. V lost 1 base, J lost 0 bases, and 17 bases stayed unmatched. There are 20 residues in the CDR3. The CDR3 nucleotides are TGTGCCAGCAGTTTATCTCTAGAGTCCTCGGGACAGCCGTACCAAGAGACCCAGTACTTC. This gives the protein CASSLSLESSGQPYQETQYF.

The genes are TRBV6-6 and TRBJ2-3; tentative D call: TRBD2 (5 bases). V lost 9 bases and J 0 bases, leaving 10 bases between the germline ends. The CDR3 spans 13 residues. Germline CDR1 is MNHNY and CDR2 is SVGAGI (reference sequence). The CDR3 nucleotides read TGTGCCAGTCGAAGGACTAGCACAGATACGCAGTATTTT. Its protein is CASRRTSTDTQYF.

J is TRBJ2-3 and V is TRBV27; 12 nucleotides align to TRBD2. The germline CDR1 and CDR2 sequences are MNHEY and SMNVEV (reference sequence). J lost 10 bases, V lost 2 bases, and 1 base had no gene match. The CDR3 has 13 residues. CDR3 sequence (DNA): TGTGCCAGCAGTTTAGGGACTAGCGGGCCGCAGTATTTT. It encodes CASSLGTSGPQYF.

This rearrangement joins TRBV7-6 to TRBJ1-1; 8 nucleotides agree with TRBD1. This CDR3 region has 17 residues. The V segment lost 1 base and the J segment 4 bases; nucleotides outside the gene matches: 11. Per the germline V gene, CDR1 is SGHVS and CDR2 is FNYEAQ. CDR3 DNA: TGTGCCAGCAGCTTAGGTGACCAGGGGGCGCTGGGCACTGAAGCTTTCTTT. It specifies CASSLGDQGALGTEAFF.

The genes are TRBV2 and TRBJ1-3; D call uncertain. V was trimmed by 0 bases and J by 0 bases, leaving 15 bases between them. In germline, CDR1 is SNHLY, CDR2 FYNNEI. The CDR3 spans 18 residues. The CDR3 bases are TGTGCCAGCAGTGAAGCTCCCCCTTCTACTAGCTCTGGAAACACCATATATTTT. Residues: CASSEAPPSTSSGNTIYF.

Comments on this clone: A read error may account for a junction end that differs from germline. The J gene is TRBJ2-2, the V gene TRBV29-1; 13 bases line up with TRBD2. CDR3 length: 17 residues. Germline values: CDR1 SQVTM, CDR2 ANQGSEA. CDR3 coding DNA: TGCAGCGCTGAACTAGCGGGGGGGGCTTGGGGCACCGGGGAGCTGTTTTTT. This translates into CSAELAGGAWGTGELFF.

The chain recombines TRBV6-5 with TRBJ2-7; TRBD1 matches at 11 bases. V shed 7 bases, J shed 2 bases, and the junction held 7 bases outside the gene matches. This CDR3 is 15 amino acids long. Looked up from germline, CDR1 is MNHEY and CDR2 is SVGAGI. In DNA, the CDR3 is TGTGCCAGCACGGGGGGACAGGGGGGGGCCTACGAGCAGTACTTC. Translating gives CASTGGQGGAYEQYF.